These 6 T cell receptor beta chains came from one sample sequenced in a study of CD8+ T cells in alopecia areata. The authors extracted RNA and reverse transcribed it into cDNA as the sequencing template. The assay was immunoSEQ multiplex PCR, and TCRdb's table has in-frame clones only and misses some. The data list about 300,000 clones, none observed once; around 1.2% falls to the top ten. Cutaneous lymph node cells were pooled, and they were sorted using CD4, CD8alpha, NKG2D, NKG2ACE and other markers. The specimen was CD4+ T cells sorted from a lymph node. The receptors were gathered from a C3H/HeJ mouse with alopecia areata. This strain's MHC haplotype is H2-k.

Concerning this clone: The genes are named according to mouse. From the germline J gene comes the end of the CDR3, since the read stops 4 residues before it. The V and J genes are TRBV1 and TRBJ2-2; 7 positions match TRBD1. The trim removed 4 bases at V and 0 bases at J, leaving 2 bases unmatched. Germline V gives CDR1 NSQYPW, CDR2 LRSPGD (reference sequence). The CDR3 covers 15 residues. The CDR3 spells CTCSGDSPNTGQLYF. Incomplete CDR3 DNA: TGCACCTGCAGTGGGGACAGCCCAAACACCGGG.

As regards this clone: It is unclear where the CDR3 begins or ends on the DNA, so no DNA is shown, and the CDR3 is as TCRdb lists it. Mouse gene names and germline throughout. V is TRBV23 and J is TRBJ2-2; TRBD1 is the table's D call and was not checked against the DNA. Per germline, CDR1 KGHTA and CDR2 FQNQQP. 15 amino acids form the CDR3, both terminal residues included. CDR3 in amino acids: CAPAVNRRGTGQLYF.

Regarding this clone: Here the gene names and germline are mouse. The read comes to an end 4 residues before the CDR3 does, leaving the germline J gene to fill in the end. The J gene is TRBJ2-5, the V gene TRBV19; TRBD1 might be the D (5 bases). V was trimmed by 4 bases and J by 0 bases, leaving 9 bases between them. CDR3 size: 14 residues. Germline V gene lookup returns CDR1 FNHDT and CDR2 SITEND (reference sequence). The sequenced part of the CDR3 DNA is TGTGCCAGCAGTCGACAGATTAACCAAGAC. It encodes CASSRQINQD. The complete CDR3 sequence is CASSRQINQDTQYF.

As regards this clone: Gene names and germline match the mouse. The DNA ends 4 residues before the CDR3 does, and the rest of the CDR3 is filled in from the germline J gene. Different DNA sequences within this sample yield the same CDR3. The chain carries TRBV1 and TRBJ2-1; tentatively, D is TRBD1 (5 bases). Germline assignment: CDR1 NSQYPW and CDR2 LRSPGD (reference sequence). The CDR3 extends over 15 amino acids. Trimming removed 0 bases at V and 1 base at J, with 7 bases between. CDR3 DNA (partial): TGCACCTGCAGTGCAGACAGGGCAAACTATGCT. This gives the protein CTCSADRANYA. The CDR3 reads in full as CTCSADRANYAEQFF.

A few counts support this clone. Gene and germline names: mouse. Read coverage stops 4 residues before the CDR3 terminus; the germline J gene supplies the remainder. The chain recombines TRBV31 with TRBJ2-1; TRBD1 matches 7 bases. Germline assignment: CDR1 GKSSPN and CDR2 SITVG. The CDR3 covers 13 residues. The sequenced part of the CDR3 DNA is TGTGCCTGGAGTCAGACAGGGAGGGCT. This gives the protein CAWSQTGRA. In full, the CDR3 reads CAWSQTGRAEQFF.

This clone was detected only a few times. Genes and germline come from the mouse. The DNA ends 4 residues before the CDR3 does, and the rest of the CDR3 is filled in from the germline J gene. This chain uses TRBV13-1 with TRBJ2-7, with 8 bases aligning to TRBD2. Unmatched junction bases numbered 8, after V lost 6 bases and J lost 0 bases. CDR3 length equals 15 residues. Germline V gene data show CDR1 as NSHNY and CDR2 as SYGAGN. Partial CDR3 DNA: TGTGCCAGCACCCCAAACTGGGGGTCCTCCTAT. Residues: CASTPNWGSSY. The CDR3 in its entirety is CASTPNWGSSYEQYF.